Below are 26 T cell receptor beta chains sequenced from a single sample in a study of T cells in Graves' hyperthyroidism and ophthalmopathy. Using RNA transcripts as the source, TCR beta CDR3 regions were amplified. TCR CDR3 underwent first-round RT-PCR with the HTBI primer set. TCRdb fed the multiplex PCR reads into MiXCR, producing one record per CDR3 protein. The sample lists 500,000 or so distinct CDR3 sequences, roughly a sixth occurring once. Sequences were obtained from blood. The receptor source for this set is a woman aged 18-29 years with Graves' ophthalmopathy.

This clonotype was recorded at least ten times. V usage is TRBV20-1 and J usage is TRBJ2-7; 7 bases map to TRBD2. From germline, CDR1 is DFQATT and CDR2 SNEGSKA (reference sequence). This CDR3 has 14 residues. V was clipped by 1 base and J by 3 bases; unmatched bases: 6. CDR3 loop: CSARAGGSLYEQYF. CDR3 in DNA: TGCAGTGCTAGAGCTGGCGGGAGCCTCTACGAGCAGTACTTC.

For this clonotype: At one boundary the junction diverges from the germline segment, which might be a read error. This chain connects TRBV5-6 to TRBJ2-6, with D unresolved. Germline CDR1 and CDR2: SGHDT and YYEEEE. This CDR3 has 15 amino acids. The CDR3 spells CASSPRLARASVLTF. The CDR3 nucleotides are TGTGCCAGCAGCCCTCGCCTGGCACGGGCCAGCGTCCTGACTTTC.

The rearrangement uses TRBV2 and TRBJ1-5; 7 positions match TRBD1. The CDR3 runs to 14 residues. The trim removed 7 bases at V and 7 bases at J, leaving 10 bases unmatched. Germline V CDR1 and CDR2: SNHLY, FYNNEI. This CDR3 is CASTSDRAGQPQHF. CDR3 bases: TGTGCCAGCACGAGCGACAGGGCCGGCCAGCCCCAGCATTTT.

This clonotype has ten or more counts. This chain links TRBV6-1 with TRBJ1-1; 9 bases agree with TRBD1. Germline-derived CDR1 and CDR2 are MNHNS and SASEGT. This CDR3 is built from 13 residues. The junction had 4 bases not matched to a gene; V was cut back by 8 bases and J by 3 bases. The CDR3 DNA reads TGTGCCAGCTACAGGGGGCGGCACACTGAAGCTTTCTTT. Amino acids: CASYRGRHTEAFF.

This clonotype appeared many times. The chain carries TRBV7-8 and TRBJ1-6; D call uncertain. Germline V gives CDR1 SGHVS, CDR2 FQNEAQ. Trimming left V 1 base short and J 6 bases short, with 1 base between. The CDR3 covers 12 residues. The CDR3 protein is CASSLVNSPLHF. The DNA for the CDR3 is TGTGCCAGCAGCTTAGTTAATTCACCCCTCCACTTT.

This clonotype has ten or more counts. The chain employs TRBV6-5 and TRBJ1-1; D is unresolved. The CDR3 runs 15 residues. Trimming took 0 bases from V and 3 from J, leaving 11 bases between them. CDR1 and CDR2 (germline): MNHEY, SVGAGI. The CDR3: CASSYSSTEYTEAFF. The DNA for the CDR3 is TGTGCCAGCAGTTACTCCTCGACGGAGTACACTGAAGCTTTCTTT.

This clonotype was picked up a small number of times. The genes are TRBV6-1 and TRBJ2-1, with D unresolved. The CDR3 is made up of 15 amino acids. Germline V gene sequence: CDR1 MNHNS, CDR2 SASEGT. V dropped 10 bases and J dropped 9 bases, with 25 bases sitting between them. The CDR3 reads CATTKRLEGFGEQFF. The DNA for the CDR3 is TGTGCCACTACGAAACGACTGGAAGGGTTTGGTGAGCAGTTCTTC.

This clonotype was seen ten or more times. The rearrangement links TRBV6-1 to TRBJ1-5; D not resolved. CDR1 is MNHNS, CDR2 SASEGT, per germline. There are 15 residues in the CDR3. Trimming removed 7 bases from V and 0 bases from J, with 13 bases in between. Here the CDR3 reads CASTELDYSNQPQHF. As DNA, the CDR3 is TGTGCCAGCACCGAACTCGACTATAGCAATCAGCCCCAGCATTTT.

This clonotype was seen ten or more times. This chain uses TRBV27 with TRBJ2-2; TRBD2 matches 7 bases. J gave up 6 bases and V 5 bases, and 15 bases lay outside the gene matches. CDR3 size: 17 residues. The germline gives CDR1 MNHEY, CDR2 SMNVEV (reference sequence). CDR3 in DNA: TGTGCCAGCAGTCCTGGACTAGGGGTGTCCCGACCCGGGGAGCTGTTTTTT. Translated: CASSPGLGVSRPGELFF.

This clonotype was counted at least ten times. The chain joins TRBV28 to TRBJ2-7; 8 nucleotides match TRBD2. The CDR3 covers 17 residues. CDR1 is MDHEN and CDR2 is SYDVKM in the germline V gene. V shed 3 bases and J 3 bases; nucleotides not matched to a gene: 13. In DNA form, the CDR3 reads TGTGCCAGCAGTTTCATGGGCGGGGGGTCGAGAATCTACGAGCAGTACTTC. Protein sequence: CASSFMGGGSRIYEQYF.

In its sample, this clonotype was seen many times. The CDR3 DNA is TGTGCCAGCAAAGGAGATACTAACACAGATACGCAGTATTTT. This codes for CASKGDTNTDTQYF. The V call is TRBV2, the J call TRBJ2-3; D is uncertain. Germline assignment: CDR1 SNHLY and CDR2 FYNNEI. The V end was cut by 7 bases, the J end by 2 bases, with 13 bases between. CDR3 length: 14 residues.

This CDR3 is CASSVDGGATEAFF. In nucleotides, the CDR3 is TGTGCCAGCAGCGTAGATGGGGGAGCCACTGAAGCTTTCTTT. This chain uses TRBV13 with TRBJ1-1, with D maybe TRBD1 (5 bases). CDR3 length: 14 amino acids. CDR1 and CDR2 from the germline V gene are PRHDT and FYEKMQ (reference sequence). V shed 5 bases and J shed 4 bases, with 14 bases lying between them.

This clonotype was found many times. V is TRBV20-1 and J is TRBJ2-3; TRBD2 matches 11 bases. CDR1 is DFQATT, CDR2 SNEGSKA, per germline (reference sequence). The V and J ends lost 3 bases and 2 bases, in that order; junction bases with no gene match: 4. The CDR3 sequence is 15 residues long. The CDR3 DNA follows: TGCAGTGCTAGGGGACTAGCGGCTCACACAGATACGCAGTATTTT. Amino acid sequence: CSARGLAAHTDTQYF.

Many counts were recorded for this clonotype. V usage is TRBV4-2 and J usage is TRBJ2-7, with 7 positions matching TRBD2. CDR3 length: 15 amino acids. The germline gives CDR1 LGHNA, CDR2 YNFKEQ. The junction had 7 bases not matched to a gene; V was cut back by 5 bases and J by 0 bases. The CDR3 DNA sequence: TGTGCCAGCAGCTCTTTAGCGGGCACCTCCTACGAGCAGTACTTC. Translation gives CASSSLAGTSYEQYF.

V and J are TRBV5-1 and TRBJ2-1; TRBD1 is a possible D gene (5 bases). Between the trimmed V and J ends, which lost 0 bases and 2 bases, there was a span of 9 bases. CDR1 is SGHRS, CDR2 YFSETQ, per germline. The CDR3 consists of 15 residues. The CDR3 spells CASSLEGRTYNEQFF. As DNA, the CDR3 is TGCGCCAGCAGCTTGGAGGGGCGAACCTACAATGAGCAGTTCTTC.

V is TRBV28 and J is TRBJ2-2; D possibly corresponds to TRBD2 (6 bases). The germline V and J ends were trimmed by 2 bases and 5 bases, with 9 bases remaining between them. Germline V CDR1 and CDR2: MDHEN, SYDVKM. This CDR3 spans 14 amino acids. The CDR3 coding sequence is TGTGCCAGCAGTTTAGTGGGGGGAACCGGGGAGCTGTTTTTT. Translated, it gives CASSLVGGTGELFF.

The table lists this clonotype with a few counts. In DNA, the CDR3 is TGCAGAGCCGGCGGGGTCTCCTACAATGAGCAGTTCTTC. This translates into CRAGGVSYNEQFF. The chain has TRBV29-1 and TRBJ2-1; possible D gene TRBD2, 6 bases. This CDR3 comprises 13 residues. Germline V CDR1 and CDR2: SQVTM, ANQGSEA.

This clonotype appeared a few times. V and J are TRBV29-1 and TRBJ2-3, with unresolved D. The CDR3 runs to 13 residues. The V gene lost 2 bases and the J gene lost 2 bases, with 8 bases spanning the gap. Germline CDR1 SQVTM, CDR2 ANQGSEA. This chain's CDR3 is CSVERQNTDTQYF. The CDR3 coding sequence is TGCAGCGTTGAACGGCAGAACACAGATACGCAGTATTTT.

CDR3: CSAREQWGLAKNIQYF. The CDR3 bases are TGCAGTGCTAGAGAGCAGTGGGGCCTAGCCAAAAACATTCAGTACTTC. V usage is TRBV20-1 and J usage is TRBJ2-4; D is perhaps TRBD1 (5 bases). CDR1 and CDR2 from the germline V gene are DFQATT and SNEGSKA (reference sequence). V lost 0 bases to trimming and J lost 0 bases, with 12 bases between them. The CDR3 is 16 residues long.

This clonotype was counted ten times or more. The chain has TRBV13 and TRBJ2-7; 7 bases are a match to TRBD1. The CDR3 loop spans 14 amino acids. The germline gives CDR1 PRHDT, CDR2 FYEKMQ (reference sequence). V trimming: 5 bases; J trimming: 4 bases; junction bases outside the gene matches: 8. The CDR3 sequence: CASSARGSLYEQYF. CDR3 nucleotides: TGTGCCAGCAGCGCCAGGGGGTCCCTTTACGAGCAGTACTTC.

This chain joins TRBV29-1 and TRBJ2-2; D is perhaps TRBD2 (6 bases). Trimming removed 7 bases from V and 3 bases from J, with 15 bases in between. The CDR3 is 14 amino acids. Germline lookup yields CDR1 SQVTM and CDR2 ANQGSEA. The CDR3 nucleotides are TGCAGCGGGGCCGGGACGGGGGACACCGGGGAGCTGTTTTTT. Its protein is CSGAGTGDTGELFF.

The chain couples TRBV20-1 to TRBJ1-2, with D perhaps TRBD1 (6 bases). Trimming took 4 bases from V and 4 from J, leaving 10 bases between them. The length of the CDR3 is 12 residues. Germline CDR1 DFQATT, CDR2 SNEGSKA (reference sequence). In nucleotides, the CDR3 is TGCAGTGCTAAAACAGGGATCTATGGCTACACCTTC. Translated, it gives CSAKTGIYGYTF.

This clonotype has only a few counts. The rearrangement links TRBV12-3 or TRBV12-4 to TRBJ2-6; D unresolved. The CDR3 extends over 15 amino acids. V was pared by 5 bases and J by 0 bases, with 8 bases between. CDR3 in amino acids: CASSRQISGANVLTF. DNA of the CDR3: TGTGCCAGCAGTAGACAAATCTCTGGGGCCAACGTCCTGACTTTC.

This clonotype was recorded many times. V is TRBV2 and J is TRBJ1-1; 7 nucleotides align to TRBD1. The ends lost 9 bases at V and 5 bases at J; junction bases unmatched: 9. Germline V gene sequence: CDR1 SNHLY, CDR2 FYNNEI. CDR3 length equals 13 residues. The CDR3 protein is CARPQGGRTEAFF. The CDR3 coding sequence is TGTGCCAGGCCCCAGGGGGGACGAACTGAAGCTTTCTTT.

The gene calls are TRBV28 and TRBJ1-3; D is ambiguous. Germline V gene lookup returns CDR1 MDHEN and CDR2 SYDVKM. The CDR3 loop spans 15 amino acids. V lost 5 bases and J 3 bases, leaving 14 bases between the germline ends. CDR3 bases: TGTGCCAGCAGTCCCCTAGCCGAAGTTGGAAACACCATATATTTT. It codes for CASSPLAEVGNTIYF.

This clonotype was detected many times. This chain uses TRBV14 with TRBJ2-7; tentative D call: TRBD1 (5 bases). The V gene lost 1 base and the J gene lost 3 bases, with 13 bases spanning the gap. The CDR3 loop spans 15 amino acids. Germline V gene sequence: CDR1 SGHDN, CDR2 FVKESK. The CDR3 nucleotides are TGTGCCAGCAGCCAAGGTCAGGGTTCGTACTACGAGCAGTACTTC. Its translation is CASSQGQGSYYEQYF.